These 7 T cell receptor beta chains share one sample of origin, sequenced in a study of CD8 T cells in ankylosing spondylitis. In TCRdb, the 5' RACE reads were re-called with MiXCR into one record per CDR3 protein. The data hold about 200,000 distinct CDR3 sequences, with roughly 13% observed a single time. Sample: blood, either unsorted or a sorted T cell fraction (not recorded which). Every receptor here comes from a male donor with ankylosing spondylitis or in good health (not recorded which).

The J gene is TRBJ2-3, the V gene TRBV15; D gene uncertain. Per the germline V gene, CDR1 is LNHNV and CDR2 is YYDKDF (reference sequence). There are 14 residues in the CDR3. V was pared by 0 bases and J by 0 bases, with 4 bases between. The CDR3 coding sequence is TGTGCCACCAGCAGAGAAAGGAGCACAGATACGCAGTATTTT. Encoded protein: CATSRERSTDTQYF. Combining the CDR3 with reference TRBV15 and TRBJ2-3 gives the whole variable domain DAMVIQNPRYQVTQFGKPVTLSCSQTLNHNVMYWYQQKSSQAPKLLFHYYDKDFNNEADTPDNFQSRRPNTSFCFLDIRSPGLGDTAMYLCATSRERSTDTQYFGPGTRLTVL.

This CDR3 reads CASSLGVGGYNEQFF. CDR3 DNA sequence: TGTGCCAGCAGCTTGGGGGTAGGCGGTTACAATGAGCAGTTCTTC. The chain links TRBV5-6 to TRBJ2-1; D call uncertain. Germline V gene data show CDR1 as SGHDT and CDR2 as YYEEEE. The CDR3 is 15 amino acids. Trimming left V 0 bases short and J 4 bases short, with 11 bases between. Full variable domain (missing parts from reference TRBV5-6 and TRBJ2-1): DAGVTQSPTHLIKTRGQQVTLRCSPKSGHDTVSWYQQALGQGPQFIFQYYEEEERQRGNFPDRFSGHQFPNYSSELNVNALLLGDSALYLCASSLGVGGYNEQFFGPGTRLTVL.

This clonotype was counted many times. The rearrangement links TRBV5-1 to TRBJ1-1; D is unclear. Germline V CDR1 and CDR2: SGHRS, YFSETQ. Trimming removed 2 bases from V and 3 bases from J, with 11 bases in between. This CDR3 has 14 residues. This chain's CDR3 is CASSLIGLDTEAFF. The CDR3 DNA reads TGCGCCAGCAGCTTAATAGGCCTGGACACTGAAGCTTTCTTT. Full variable domain (outside the CDR3, taken from reference TRBV5-1 and TRBJ1-1): KAGVTQTPRYLIKTRGQQVTLSCSPISGHRSVSWYQQTPGQGLQFLFEYFSETQRNKGNFPGRFSGRQFSNSRSEMNVSTLELGDSALYLCASSLIGLDTEAFFGQGTRLTVV.

This clonotype was seen many times. The CDR3 is CASSSAGTGYQPQHF. CDR3 DNA: TGTGCCAGCAGCTCAGCCGGGACAGGGTATCAGCCCCAGCATTTT. The gene calls are TRBV7-9 and TRBJ1-5; 9 nucleotides align to TRBD1. V was pared by 4 bases and J by 5 bases, with 6 bases of the junction left unmatched. The CDR3 has 15 amino acids. The germline V gene has CDR1 SEHNR and CDR2 FQNEAQ (reference sequence).

This sequence joins TRBV6-1 and TRBJ1-1; D is perhaps TRBD1 (6 bases). This CDR3 is 17 amino acids long. Germline CDR1 and CDR2: MNHNS and SASEGT. Deletions cut 5 bases from V and 0 bases from J, with 19 bases between. CDR3: CASSSPTGAVLNTEAFF. The CDR3, as DNA: TGTGCCAGCAGTAGCCCTACGGGGGCAGTTTTGAACACTGAAGCTTTCTTT.

This chain links TRBV28 with TRBJ2-5, with 13 positions matching TRBD2. The CDR3 length is 17 residues. Germline V gives CDR1 MDHEN, CDR2 SYDVKM. V was pared by 5 bases and J by 4 bases, with 10 bases of the junction left unmatched. The CDR3: CASSPGLAGEGVETQYF. The CDR3 coding sequence is TGTGCCAGCAGTCCCGGACTAGCGGGAGAAGGGGTAGAGACCCAGTACTTC.

In its sample, this clonotype was seen many times. The chain combines TRBV25-1 with TRBJ1-2; the D gene is possibly TRBD1 (6 bases). With 5 bases removed from V and 6 bases from J, the gap between germline ends came to 13 bases. Germline V gives CDR1 MGHDK, CDR2 SYGVNS. The CDR3 spans 13 residues. This CDR3 is CASSWGAQDGYTF. The CDR3 DNA reads as TGTGCCAGCAGTTGGGGGGCACAAGATGGCTACACCTTC.